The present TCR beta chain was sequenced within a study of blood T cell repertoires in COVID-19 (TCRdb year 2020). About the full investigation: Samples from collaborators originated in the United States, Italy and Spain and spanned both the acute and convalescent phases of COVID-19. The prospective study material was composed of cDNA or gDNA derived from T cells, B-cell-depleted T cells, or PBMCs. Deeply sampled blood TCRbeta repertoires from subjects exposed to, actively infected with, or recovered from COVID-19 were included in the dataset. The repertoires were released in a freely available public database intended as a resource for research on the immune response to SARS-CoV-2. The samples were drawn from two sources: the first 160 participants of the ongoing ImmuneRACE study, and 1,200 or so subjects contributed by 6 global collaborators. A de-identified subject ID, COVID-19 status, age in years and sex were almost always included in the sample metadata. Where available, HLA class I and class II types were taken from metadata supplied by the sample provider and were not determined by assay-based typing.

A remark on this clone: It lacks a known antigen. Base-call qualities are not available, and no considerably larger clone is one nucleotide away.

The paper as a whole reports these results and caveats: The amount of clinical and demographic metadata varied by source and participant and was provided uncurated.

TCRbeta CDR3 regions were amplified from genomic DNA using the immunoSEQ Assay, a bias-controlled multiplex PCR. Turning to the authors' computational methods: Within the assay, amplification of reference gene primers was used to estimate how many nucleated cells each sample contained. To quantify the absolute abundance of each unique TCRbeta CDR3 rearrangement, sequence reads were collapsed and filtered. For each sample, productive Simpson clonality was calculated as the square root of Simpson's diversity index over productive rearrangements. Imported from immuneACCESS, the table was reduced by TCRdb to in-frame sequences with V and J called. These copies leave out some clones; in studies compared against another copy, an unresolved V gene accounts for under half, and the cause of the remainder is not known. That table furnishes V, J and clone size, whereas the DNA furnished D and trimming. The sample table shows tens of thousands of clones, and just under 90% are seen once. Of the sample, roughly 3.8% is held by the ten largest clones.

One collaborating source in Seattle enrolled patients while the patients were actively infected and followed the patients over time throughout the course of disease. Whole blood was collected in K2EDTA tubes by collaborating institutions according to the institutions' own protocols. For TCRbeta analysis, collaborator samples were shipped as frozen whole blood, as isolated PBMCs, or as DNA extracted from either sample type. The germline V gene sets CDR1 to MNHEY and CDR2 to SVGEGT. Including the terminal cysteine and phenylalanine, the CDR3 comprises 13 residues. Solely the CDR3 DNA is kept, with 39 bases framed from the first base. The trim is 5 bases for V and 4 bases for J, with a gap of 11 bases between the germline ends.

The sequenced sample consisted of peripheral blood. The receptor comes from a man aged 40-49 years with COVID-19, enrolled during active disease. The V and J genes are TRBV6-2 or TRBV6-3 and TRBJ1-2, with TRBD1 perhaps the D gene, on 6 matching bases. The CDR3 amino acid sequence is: CASSQTGVYGYTF. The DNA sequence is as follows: TGTGCCAGCAGTCAGACAGGAGTCTATGGCTACACCTTC.